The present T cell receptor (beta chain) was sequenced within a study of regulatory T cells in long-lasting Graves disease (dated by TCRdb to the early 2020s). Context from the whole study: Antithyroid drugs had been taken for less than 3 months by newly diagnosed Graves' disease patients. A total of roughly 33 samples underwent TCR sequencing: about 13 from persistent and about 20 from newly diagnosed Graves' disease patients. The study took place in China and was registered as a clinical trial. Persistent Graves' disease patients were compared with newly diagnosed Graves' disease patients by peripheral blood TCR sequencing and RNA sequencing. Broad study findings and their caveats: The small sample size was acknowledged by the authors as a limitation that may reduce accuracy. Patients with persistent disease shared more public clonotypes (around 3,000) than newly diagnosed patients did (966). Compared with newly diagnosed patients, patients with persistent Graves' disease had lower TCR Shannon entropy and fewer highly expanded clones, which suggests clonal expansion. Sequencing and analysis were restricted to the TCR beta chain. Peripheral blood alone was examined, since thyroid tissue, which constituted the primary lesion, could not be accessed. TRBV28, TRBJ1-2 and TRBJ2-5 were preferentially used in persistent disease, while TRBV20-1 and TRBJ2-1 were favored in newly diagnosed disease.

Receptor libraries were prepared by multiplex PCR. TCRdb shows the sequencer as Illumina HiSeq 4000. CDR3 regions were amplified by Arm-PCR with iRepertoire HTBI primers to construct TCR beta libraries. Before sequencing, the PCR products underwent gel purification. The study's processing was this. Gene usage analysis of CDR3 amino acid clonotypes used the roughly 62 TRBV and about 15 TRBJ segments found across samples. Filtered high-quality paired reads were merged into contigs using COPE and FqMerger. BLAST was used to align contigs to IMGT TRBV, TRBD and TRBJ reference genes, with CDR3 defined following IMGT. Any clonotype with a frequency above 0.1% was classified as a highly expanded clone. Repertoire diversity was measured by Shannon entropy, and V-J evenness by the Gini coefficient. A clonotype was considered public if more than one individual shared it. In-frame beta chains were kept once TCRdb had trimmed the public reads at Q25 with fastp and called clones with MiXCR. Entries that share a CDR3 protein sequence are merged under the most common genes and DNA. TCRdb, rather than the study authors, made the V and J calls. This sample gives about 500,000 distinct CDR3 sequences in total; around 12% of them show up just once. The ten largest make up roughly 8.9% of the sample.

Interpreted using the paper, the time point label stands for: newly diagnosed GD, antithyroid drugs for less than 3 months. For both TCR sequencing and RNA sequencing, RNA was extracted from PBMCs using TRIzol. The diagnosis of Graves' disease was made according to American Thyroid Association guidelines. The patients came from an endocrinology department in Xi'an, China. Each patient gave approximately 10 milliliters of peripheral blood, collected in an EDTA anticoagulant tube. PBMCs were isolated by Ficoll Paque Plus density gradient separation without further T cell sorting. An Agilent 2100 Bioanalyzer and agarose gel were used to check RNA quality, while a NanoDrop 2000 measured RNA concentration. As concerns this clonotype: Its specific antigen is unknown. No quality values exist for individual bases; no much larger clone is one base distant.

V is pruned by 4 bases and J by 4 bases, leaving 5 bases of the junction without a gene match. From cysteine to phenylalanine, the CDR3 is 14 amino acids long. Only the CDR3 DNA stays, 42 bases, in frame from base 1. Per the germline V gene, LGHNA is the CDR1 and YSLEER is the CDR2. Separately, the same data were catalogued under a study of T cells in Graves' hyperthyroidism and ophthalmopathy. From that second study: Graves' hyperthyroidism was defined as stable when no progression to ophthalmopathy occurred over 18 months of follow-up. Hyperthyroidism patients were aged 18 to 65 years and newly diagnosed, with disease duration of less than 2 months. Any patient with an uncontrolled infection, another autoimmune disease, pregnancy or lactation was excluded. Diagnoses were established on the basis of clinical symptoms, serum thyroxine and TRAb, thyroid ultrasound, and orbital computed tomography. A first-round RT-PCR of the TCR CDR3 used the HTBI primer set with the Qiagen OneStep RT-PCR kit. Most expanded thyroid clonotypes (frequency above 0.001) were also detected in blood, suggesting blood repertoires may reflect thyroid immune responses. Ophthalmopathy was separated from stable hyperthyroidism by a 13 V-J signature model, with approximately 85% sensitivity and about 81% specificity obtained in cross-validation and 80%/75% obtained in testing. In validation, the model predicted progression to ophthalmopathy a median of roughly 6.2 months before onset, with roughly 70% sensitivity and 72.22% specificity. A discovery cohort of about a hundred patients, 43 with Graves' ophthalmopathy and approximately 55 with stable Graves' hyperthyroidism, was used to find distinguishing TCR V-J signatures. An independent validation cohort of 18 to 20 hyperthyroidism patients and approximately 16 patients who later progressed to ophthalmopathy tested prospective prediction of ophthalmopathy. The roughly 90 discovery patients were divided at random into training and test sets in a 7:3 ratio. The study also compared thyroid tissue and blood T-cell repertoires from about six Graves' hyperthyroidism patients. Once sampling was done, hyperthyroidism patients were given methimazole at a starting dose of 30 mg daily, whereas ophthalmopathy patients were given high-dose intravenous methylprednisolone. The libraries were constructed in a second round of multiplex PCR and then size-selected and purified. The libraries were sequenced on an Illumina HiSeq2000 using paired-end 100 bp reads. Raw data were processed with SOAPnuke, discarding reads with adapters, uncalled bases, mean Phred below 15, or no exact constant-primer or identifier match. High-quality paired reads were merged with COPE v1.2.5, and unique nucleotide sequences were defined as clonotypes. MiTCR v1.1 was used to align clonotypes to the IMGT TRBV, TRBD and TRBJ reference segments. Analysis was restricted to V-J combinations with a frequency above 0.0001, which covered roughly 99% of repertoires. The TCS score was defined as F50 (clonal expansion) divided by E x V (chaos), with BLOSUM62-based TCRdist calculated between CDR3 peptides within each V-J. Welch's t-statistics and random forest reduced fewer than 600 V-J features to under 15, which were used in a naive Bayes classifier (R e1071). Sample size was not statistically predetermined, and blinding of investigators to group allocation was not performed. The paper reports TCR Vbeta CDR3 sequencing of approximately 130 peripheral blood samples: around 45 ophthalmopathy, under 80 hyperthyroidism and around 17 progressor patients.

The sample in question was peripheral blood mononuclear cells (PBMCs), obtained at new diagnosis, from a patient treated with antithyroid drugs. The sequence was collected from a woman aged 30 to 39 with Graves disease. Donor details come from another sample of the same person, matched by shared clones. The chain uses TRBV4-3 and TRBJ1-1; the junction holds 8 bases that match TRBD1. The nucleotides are TGCGCCAGCAGCCGACAGGGGAGGGCCACTGAAGCTTTCTTT. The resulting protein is CASSRQGRATEAFF.